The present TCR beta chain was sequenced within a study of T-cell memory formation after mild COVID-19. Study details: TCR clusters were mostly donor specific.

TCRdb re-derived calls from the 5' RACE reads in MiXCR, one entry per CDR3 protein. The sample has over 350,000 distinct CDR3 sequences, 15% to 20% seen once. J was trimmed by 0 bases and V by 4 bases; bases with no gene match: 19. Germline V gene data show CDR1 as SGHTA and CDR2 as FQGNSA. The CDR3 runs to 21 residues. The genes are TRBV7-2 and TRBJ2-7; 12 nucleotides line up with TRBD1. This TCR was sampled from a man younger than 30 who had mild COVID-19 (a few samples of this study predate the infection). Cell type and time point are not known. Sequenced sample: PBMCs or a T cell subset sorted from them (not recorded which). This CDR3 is CASSSPTAGTGGIGDSYEQYF. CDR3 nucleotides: TGTGCCAGCAGCTCACCAACGGCCGGGACAGGGGGCATCGGGGACTCCTACGAGCAGTACTTC.